These 2 T cell receptor beta chains originate from one sample sequenced in a study of Ad26.COV2.S vaccination and SARS-CoV-2 variants. This sample's treatment: about 20 received Ad26.COV2.S at low or high dose, single or two shots; 5 received placebo; per-sample allocation not given. At day 63 after the first vaccine or placebo injection, samples were drawn. Generated by immunoSEQ multiplex PCR, the TCRdb table keeps only in-frame clones and is missing some. The sample contains over 400,000 clones, about 91% of which appear only once. This specimen was peripheral blood, taken in a trial of Ad26.COV2.S vaccine versus placebo. These receptors all come from a person aged 18-60 years who received the Ad26.COV2.S COVID-19 vaccine or a placebo.

The gene calls are TRBV10-2 and TRBJ2-1; D remains unclear. CDR1 is WSHSY, CDR2 SAAADI, per germline. CDR3 length: 13 residues. V was shortened by 7 bases and J by 0 bases, with 7 bases between the two germline ends. CDR3 DNA: TGCGCCAGCACTTTAAGCTCCTACAATGAGCAGTTCTTC. This codes for CASTLSSYNEQFF.

V and J are TRBV13 and TRBJ1-1, with 9 bases matching TRBD1. The V gene end was trimmed by 3 bases and the J gene end by 7 bases; junction bases not matched to a gene: 6. CDR3 length equals 14 residues. Germline CDR1 and CDR2: PRHDT and FYEKMQ (reference sequence). CDR3 region: CASSFNRGLGEAFF. DNA for the CDR3: TGTGCCAGCAGCTTTAACAGGGGGCTAGGTGAAGCTTTCTTT.